This T cell receptor beta chain was found in a study of blood T cells in healthy people across ages. It was with a sample-barcoded 5' primer and a J-beta primer mix that a second PCR of roughly 7 to 12 cycles was run. TCRdb re-analysed the 5' RACE reads in MiXCR, keeping a single row per CDR3 protein. This sample has over 500,000 distinct CDR3 sequences, with about 51% found just once. The CDR3 loop spans 16 amino acids. From germline, CDR1 is SGHTA and CDR2 FQGNSA. This chain uses TRBV7-2 with TRBJ2-5; 13 nucleotides match TRBD2. The DNA matches TRBJ2-4 better at its end, which makes the J call doubtful. This TCR was sampled from a woman of 80 years or more in good health. Sequencing was done on a sample of blood. The CDR3 reads CASRTLAGGPGNIQYF. In DNA, the CDR3 is TGTGCCAGCAGAACACTAGCGGGGGGGCCAGGAAACATTCAGTACTTC.